This entry describes one T cell receptor beta chain. The target antigen is unknown. This record belongs to a study of T cell responses to AZD1222 COVID-19 vaccine. Study conclusions and caveats: Dominant at 160-218 and 743-854, vaccine-associated CD4 TCRs also spanned spike.

Some clones are missing from TCRdb's copy, which holds only in-frame ones; the method was immunoSEQ multiplex PCR. The table includes 65,000 to 75,000 clones, 80% detected once. The CDR3 totals 13 residues. Germline CDR1 reads ENHRY; CDR2 reads SYGVKD. V shed 4 bases and J shed 5 bases, with 11 bases lying between them. This rearrangement joins TRBV10-3 to TRBJ1-2; D might be TRBD1 (5 bases). The receptor comes from an adult who received the AZD1222 COVID-19 vaccine. The sequencing used peripheral blood, collected 28 days after the second AZD1222 dose. CDR3 DNA: TGTGCCATCAGTGGGAGGGACGCATATGGCTACACCTTC. Protein product: CAISGRDAYGYTF.